Presented here are 18 T cell receptor beta chains from one specimen sequenced in a study of blood T cell repertoires in COVID-19. Measured with immunoSEQ multiplex PCR; TCRdb has only the in-frame clones, and not every one. Of around 290,000 clones detected, about 89% appear once; the ten largest clones hold 4.6%. The sample comprised peripheral blood. Receptors were obtained from a man aged 40-49 years with acute or convalescent COVID-19.

This clone was recorded only once. This rearrangement joins TRBV19 to TRBJ1-1; D is unclear. V lost 4 bases, J lost 1 base, and 10 bases lay in between. In germline, CDR1 is LNHDA, CDR2 SQIVND (reference sequence). This CDR3 comprises 14 residues. CDR3 in amino acids: CASSNEAENTEAFF. CDR3 nucleotides: TGTGCCAGTAGTAATGAGGCCGAGAACACTGAAGCTTTCTTT.

The chain links TRBV7-2 to TRBJ2-3; 8 bases are shared with TRBD2. Losses at the gene ends were 5 bases for V and 2 bases for J; bases not matched to a gene: 9. Germline V gives CDR1 SGHTA, CDR2 FQGNSA. This CDR3 is built from 16 residues. CDR3 amino acids: CASSPPIAGPTDTQYF. The CDR3, as DNA: TGTGCCAGCAGCCCCCCAATAGCGGGGCCCACAGATACGCAGTATTTT.

The sample holds a few counts of this clone. The chain has TRBV5-4 and TRBJ2-7; D call uncertain. The germline CDR1 and CDR2 sequences are SGHNT and YYREEE (reference sequence). V was pared by 5 bases and J by 3 bases, with 18 bases between. This CDR3 is 15 amino acids long. The CDR3 here is CASSYPGSRFYEQYF. The CDR3 DNA reads TGTGCCAGCAGTTACCCTGGTTCGAGGTTCTACGAGCAGTACTTC.

The chain joins TRBV4-1 to TRBJ1-6, with a weak D call TRBD1 (6 bases). The CDR3 runs to 13 residues. Per the germline V gene, CDR1 is MGHRA and CDR2 is YSYEKL. V was clipped by 8 bases and J by 16 bases, with 21 bases between them. The CDR3 DNA follows: TGCGCCAGCGGCACACCCGACCAGGGGAGTCTCCACTTT. Its protein product is CASGTPDQGSLHF.

The J gene is TRBJ1-2, the V gene TRBV29-1; D not resolved. Trimming pared 4 bases from V and 0 bases from J, leaving 12 bases between. Germline CDR1 SQVTM, CDR2 ANQGSEA. The CDR3 spans 14 residues. The CDR3 spells CSVVIQVANYGYTF. Written as DNA, the CDR3 is TGCAGCGTTGTAATCCAGGTAGCTAACTATGGCTACACCTTC.

This chain connects TRBV30 to TRBJ2-2, with D maybe TRBD1 (6 bases). Trimming stripped 2 bases from V and 4 bases from J, with 11 bases between. There are 14 residues in the CDR3. Germline V gene data show CDR1 as GTSNPN and CDR2 as SVGIG (reference sequence). CDR3 coding DNA: TGTGCCTGGAGTAAACAGGGTGGCACCGGGGAGCTGTTTTTT. Translating gives CAWSKQGGTGELFF.

The rearrangement joins TRBV6-5 to TRBJ1-3, with D unclear. CDR1 and CDR2 from the germline V gene are MNHEY and SVGAGI. The CDR3 runs to 13 residues. V was clipped by 5 bases and J by 4 bases, with 9 bases between them. The DNA of the CDR3 is TGTGCCAGCAGTCGAACTACAGGAAACACCATATATTTT. Its protein product is CASSRTTGNTIYF.

The chain has TRBV5-4 and TRBJ2-1; 9 nucleotides match TRBD2. The CDR3 runs to 16 residues. With 0 bases clipped from V and 0 bases from J, the junction kept 1 base outside the gene matches. Germline V gene lookup returns CDR1 SGHNT and CDR2 YYREEE (reference sequence). CDR3 amino acids: CASSLERGVSYNEQFF. CDR3 nucleotide sequence: TGTGCCAGCAGCTTGGAGCGGGGGGTCTCCTACAATGAGCAGTTCTTC.

The V gene is TRBV5-1, the J gene TRBJ2-7, with TRBD1 matching 12 bases. The ends lost 4 bases at V and 1 base at J; junction bases unmatched: 6. In germline, CDR1 is SGHRS, CDR2 YFSETQ. The CDR3 sequence is 16 residues long. In nucleotides, the CDR3 is TGCGCCAGCAGCCCCGGGACAGGGGGCGCTTCCTACGAGCAGTACTTC. This codes for CASSPGTGGASYEQYF. The full variable domain, in which reference TRBV5-1 and TRBJ2-7 provide the parts outside the CDR3, is KAGVTQTPRYLIKTRGQQVTLSCSPISGHRSVSWYQQTPGQGLQFLFEYFSETQRNKGNFPGRFSGRQFSNSRSEMNVSTLELGDSALYLCASSPGTGGASYEQYFGPGTRLTVT.

This sequence joins TRBV10-3 and TRBJ1-1, with 8 nucleotides matching TRBD1. The V gene's germline CDR1 is ENHRY and CDR2 SYGVKD. This CDR3 is 14 amino acids long. The J segment lost 6 bases and the V segment lost 4 bases, leaving 7 bases of the junction unmatched. CDR3 in amino acids: CAISGQGRYAEAFF. CDR3 coding DNA: TGTGCCATCAGTGGACAGGGGAGATACGCTGAAGCTTTCTTT.

The chain employs TRBV6-5 and TRBJ1-2; D uncertain. V dropped 2 bases and J dropped 0 bases, with 7 bases sitting between them. Germline-derived CDR1 and CDR2 are MNHEY and SVGAGI. CDR3 length: 14 amino acids. Here the CDR3 DNA reads TGTGCCAGCAGTTACGTCGGGTCTAACTATGGCTACACCTTC. It yields the protein CASSYVGSNYGYTF.

The chain recombines TRBV2 with TRBJ2-1; 11 bases map to TRBD2. The CDR3 covers 15 residues. CDR1 is SNHLY, CDR2 FYNNEI, per germline. V was pared by 6 bases and J by 6 bases, with 7 bases of the junction left unmatched. The CDR3 DNA reads TGTGCCAGCAGCACTAGCGGGGGCCGTACCAATGAGCAGTTCTTC. Its protein product is CASSTSGGRTNEQFF.

The V and J genes are TRBV18 and TRBJ2-2, with 9 bases lining up with TRBD2. CDR1 KGHSH and CDR2 LQKENI come from the germline V gene. The CDR3 loop spans 16 amino acids. Trimming cost V 3 bases and J 3 bases; bases outside gene matches: 5. The CDR3 spells CASSPWLAGYTGELFF. CDR3 DNA sequence: TGTGCCAGCTCACCGTGGCTAGCGGGATACACCGGGGAGCTGTTTTTT.

This chain connects TRBV7-2 to TRBJ2-3, with a weak D call TRBD1 (6 bases). This CDR3 comprises 15 residues. The V and J ends lost 3 bases and 4 bases respectively, with 14 bases between them. The germline CDR1 and CDR2 sequences are SGHTA and FQGNSA. Written as DNA, the CDR3 is TGTGCCAGCAGCTTGACCCGGGACATAGCAGATACGCAGTATTTT. As protein: CASSLTRDIADTQYF.

This clone appeared a few times. Other nucleotide sequences in the sample specify the same CDR3. The chain is built from TRBV20-1 and TRBJ1-1; D uncertain. This CDR3 is 11 amino acids long. CDR1 and CDR2 (germline): DFQATT, SNEGSKA (reference sequence). Trimming cost V 5 bases and J 2 bases, with 6 bases left between them. The CDR3: CSAYLNTEAFF. The CDR3 DNA follows: TGCAGTGCTTATCTAAACACTGAAGCTTTCTTT.

V usage is TRBV27 and J usage is TRBJ2-1; 9 bases are shared with TRBD2. The CDR3 length is 15 residues. V was clipped by 2 bases and J by 4 bases; unmatched bases: 3. Germline V gene sequence: CDR1 MNHEY, CDR2 SMNVEV (reference sequence). The CDR3 loop is CASSLRSGGYNEQFF. The CDR3, as DNA: TGTGCCAGCAGTTTAAGAAGCGGGGGGTACAATGAGCAGTTCTTC.

The chain joins TRBV6-5 to TRBJ1-5, with unresolved D. Germline V CDR1 and CDR2: MNHEY, SVGAGI. The CDR3 is made up of 15 amino acids. V gave up 8 bases and J gave up 1 base, with 15 bases separating them. For the CDR3, the DNA is TGTGCCAGCTCCCCGGGTGGCTGGAGCAATCAGCCCCAGCATTTT. This sequence encodes CASSPGGWSNQPQHF.

This clone was observed a single time. The genes are TRBV5-1 and TRBJ2-7, with 9 bases aligning to TRBD2. The germline V gene encodes CDR1 SGHRS and CDR2 YFSETQ. Trimming cost V 4 bases and J 5 bases; bases outside gene matches: 7. The CDR3 has 14 amino acids. Here the CDR3 DNA reads TGCGCCAGCAGCGGCGGGGGGGCGAGGCACGAGCAGTACTTC. This codes for CASSGGGARHEQYF.